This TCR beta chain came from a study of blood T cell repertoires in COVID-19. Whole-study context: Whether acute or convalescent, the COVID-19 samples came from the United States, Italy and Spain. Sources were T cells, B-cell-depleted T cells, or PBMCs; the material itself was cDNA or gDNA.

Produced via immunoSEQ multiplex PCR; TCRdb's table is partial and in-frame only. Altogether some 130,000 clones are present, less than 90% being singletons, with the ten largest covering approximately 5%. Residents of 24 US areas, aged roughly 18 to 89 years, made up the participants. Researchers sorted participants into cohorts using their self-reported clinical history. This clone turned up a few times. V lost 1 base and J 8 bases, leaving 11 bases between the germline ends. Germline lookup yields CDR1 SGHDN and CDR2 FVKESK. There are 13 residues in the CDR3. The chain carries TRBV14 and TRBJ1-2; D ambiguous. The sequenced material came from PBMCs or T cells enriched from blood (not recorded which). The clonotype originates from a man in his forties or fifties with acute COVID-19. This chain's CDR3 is CASSQVGTGGYTF. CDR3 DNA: TGTGCCAGCAGCCAAGTTGGTACCGGGGGCTACACCTTC.